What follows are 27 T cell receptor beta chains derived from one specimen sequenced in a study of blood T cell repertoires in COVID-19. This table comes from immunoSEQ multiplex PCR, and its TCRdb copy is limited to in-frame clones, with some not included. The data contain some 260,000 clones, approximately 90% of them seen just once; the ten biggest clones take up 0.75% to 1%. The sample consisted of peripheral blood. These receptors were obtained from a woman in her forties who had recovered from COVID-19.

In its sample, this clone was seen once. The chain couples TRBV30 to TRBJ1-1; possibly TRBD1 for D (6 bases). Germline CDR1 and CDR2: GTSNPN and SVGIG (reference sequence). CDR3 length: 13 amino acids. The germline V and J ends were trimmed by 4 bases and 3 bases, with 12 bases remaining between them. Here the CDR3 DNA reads TGTGCCTGGAAGACAGGTAGGGACACTGAAGCTTTCTTT. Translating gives CAWKTGRDTEAFF.

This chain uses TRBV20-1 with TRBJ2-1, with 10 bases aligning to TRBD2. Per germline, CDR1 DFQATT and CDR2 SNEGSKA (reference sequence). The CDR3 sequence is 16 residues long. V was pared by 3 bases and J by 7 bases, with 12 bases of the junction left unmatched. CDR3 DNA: TGCAGTGCTAGTCACCCTAGCGGGAGTTCGGGGAATGAGCAGTTCTTC. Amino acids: CSASHPSGSSGNEQFF.

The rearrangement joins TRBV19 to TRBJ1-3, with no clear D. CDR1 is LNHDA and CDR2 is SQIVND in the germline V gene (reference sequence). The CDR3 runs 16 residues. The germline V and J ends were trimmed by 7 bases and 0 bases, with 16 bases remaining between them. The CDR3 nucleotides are TGTGCCAGTAAAAAAGAGCGCGGTACCTCTGGAAACACCATATATTTT. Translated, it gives CASKKERGTSGNTIYF.

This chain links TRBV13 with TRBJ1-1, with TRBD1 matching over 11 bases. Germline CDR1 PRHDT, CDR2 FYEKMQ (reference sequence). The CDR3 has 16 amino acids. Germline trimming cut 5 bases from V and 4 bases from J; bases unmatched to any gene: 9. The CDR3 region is CASSPAGDRGATEAFF. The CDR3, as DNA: TGTGCCAGCAGCCCGGCGGGGGACAGGGGGGCCACTGAAGCTTTCTTT.

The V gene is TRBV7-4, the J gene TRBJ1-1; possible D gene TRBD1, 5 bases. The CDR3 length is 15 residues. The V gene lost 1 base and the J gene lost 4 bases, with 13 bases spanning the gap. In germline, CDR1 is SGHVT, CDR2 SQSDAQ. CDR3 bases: TGTGCCAGCAGCTTAGGGGGCCCAACGGGCACTGAAGCTTTCTTT. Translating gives CASSLGGPTGTEAFF. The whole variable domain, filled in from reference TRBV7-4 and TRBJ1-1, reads GAGVSQSPRYKVAKRGRDVALRCDSISGHVTLYWYRQTLGQGSEVLTYSQSDAQRDKSGRPSGRFSAERPERSVSTLKIQRTEQGDSAVYLCASSLGGPTGTEAFFGQGTRLTVV.

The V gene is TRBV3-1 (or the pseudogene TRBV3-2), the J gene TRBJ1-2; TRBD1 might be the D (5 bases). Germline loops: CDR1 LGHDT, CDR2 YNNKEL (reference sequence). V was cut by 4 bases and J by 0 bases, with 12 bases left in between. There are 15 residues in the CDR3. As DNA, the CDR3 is TGTGCCAGCAGCCCCACCCAGACAGCTAACTATGGCTACACCTTC. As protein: CASSPTQTANYGYTF.

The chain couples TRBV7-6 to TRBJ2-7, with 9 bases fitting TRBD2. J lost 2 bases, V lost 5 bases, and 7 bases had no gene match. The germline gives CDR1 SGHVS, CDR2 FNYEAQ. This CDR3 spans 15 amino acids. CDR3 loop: CASSPQTSGAYEQYF. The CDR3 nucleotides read TGTGCCAGCAGCCCCCAGACTAGCGGTGCCTACGAGCAGTACTTC.

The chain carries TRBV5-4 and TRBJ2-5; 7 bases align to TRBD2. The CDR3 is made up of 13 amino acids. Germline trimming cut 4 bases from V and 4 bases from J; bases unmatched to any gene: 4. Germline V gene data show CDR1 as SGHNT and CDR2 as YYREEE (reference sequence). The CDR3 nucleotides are TGTGCCAGCAGCCGGGGGGACTCAGAGACCCAGTACTTC. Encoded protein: CASSRGDSETQYF. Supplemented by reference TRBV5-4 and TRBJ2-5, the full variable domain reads ETGVTQSPTHLIKTRGQQVTLRCSSQSGHNTVSWYQQALGQGPQFIFQYYREEENGRGNFPPRFSGLQFPNYSSELNVNALELDDSALYLCASSRGDSETQYFGPGTRLLVL.

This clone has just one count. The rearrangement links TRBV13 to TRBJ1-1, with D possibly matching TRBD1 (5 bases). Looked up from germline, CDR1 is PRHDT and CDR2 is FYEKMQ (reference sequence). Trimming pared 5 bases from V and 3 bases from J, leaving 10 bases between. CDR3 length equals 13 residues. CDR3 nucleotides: TGTGCCAGCAGCCCCGAGACAGACACTGAAGCTTTCTTT. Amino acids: CASSPETDTEAFF.

The CDR3 DNA reads TGCAGCGGGCGAAAAGCGGGAGGCGAGACCCAGTACTTC. Translating gives CSGRKAGGETQYF. This chain connects TRBV29-1 to TRBJ2-5; 9 nucleotides align to TRBD2. This CDR3 has 13 residues. Germline trimming cut 7 bases from V and 5 bases from J; bases unmatched to any gene: 8. The germline CDR1 and CDR2 sequences are SQVTM and ANQGSEA.

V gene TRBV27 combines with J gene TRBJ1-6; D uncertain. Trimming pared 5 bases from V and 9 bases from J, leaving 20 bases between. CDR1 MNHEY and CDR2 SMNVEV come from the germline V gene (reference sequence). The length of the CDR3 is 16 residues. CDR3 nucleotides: TGTGCCAGCAGTCCCTCCCCCGGGAAGGCGGGTTCACCCCTCCACTTT. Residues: CASSPSPGKAGSPLHF.

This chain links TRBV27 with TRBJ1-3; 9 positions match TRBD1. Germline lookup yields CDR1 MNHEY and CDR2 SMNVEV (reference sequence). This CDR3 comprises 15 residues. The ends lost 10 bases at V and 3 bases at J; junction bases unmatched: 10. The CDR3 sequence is CATRGTGRFGNTIYF. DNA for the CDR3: TGTGCCACCCGGGGGACAGGGCGTTTTGGAAACACCATATATTTT.

The CDR3, as DNA: TGTGCCTGGAGTGTGGGGCCGGGGGAGCTGTTTTTT. This gives the protein CAWSVGPGELFF. V is TRBV30 and J is TRBJ2-2; D is possibly TRBD1 (5 bases). Trimming removed 0 bases at V and 8 bases at J, with 7 bases between. In germline, CDR1 is GTSNPN, CDR2 SVGIG (reference sequence). The CDR3 is 12 residues long.

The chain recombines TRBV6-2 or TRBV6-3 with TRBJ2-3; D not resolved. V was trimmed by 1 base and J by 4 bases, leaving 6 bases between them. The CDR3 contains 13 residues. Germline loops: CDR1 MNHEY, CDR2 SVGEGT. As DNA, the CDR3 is TGTGCCAGCAGTTACTTTGCGGCAGATACGCAGTATTTT. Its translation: CASSYFAADTQYF.

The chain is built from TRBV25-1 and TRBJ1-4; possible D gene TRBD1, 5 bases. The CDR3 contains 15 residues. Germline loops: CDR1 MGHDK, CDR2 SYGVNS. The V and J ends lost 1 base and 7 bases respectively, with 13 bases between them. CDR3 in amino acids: CASSELGGWGEKLFF. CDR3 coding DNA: TGTGCCAGCAGTGAATTGGGGGGTTGGGGTGAAAAACTGTTTTTT.

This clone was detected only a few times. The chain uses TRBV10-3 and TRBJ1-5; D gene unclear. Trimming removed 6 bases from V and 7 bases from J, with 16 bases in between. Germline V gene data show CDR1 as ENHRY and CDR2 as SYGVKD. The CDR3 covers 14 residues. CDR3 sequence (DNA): TGTGCCATCAGCGACGACGTCGGGAGCCAGCCCCAGCATTTT. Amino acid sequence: CAISDDVGSQPQHF.

The CDR3 coding sequence is TGTGCCTGGAATTCAGGGAATGTTCAGCCCCAGCATTTT. Translating gives CAWNSGNVQPQHF. The rearrangement links TRBV30 to TRBJ1-5; maybe TRBD1 (5 bases). V was trimmed by 4 bases and J by 6 bases, leaving 13 bases between them. The V gene's germline CDR1 is GTSNPN and CDR2 SVGIG (reference sequence). The CDR3 runs 13 residues.

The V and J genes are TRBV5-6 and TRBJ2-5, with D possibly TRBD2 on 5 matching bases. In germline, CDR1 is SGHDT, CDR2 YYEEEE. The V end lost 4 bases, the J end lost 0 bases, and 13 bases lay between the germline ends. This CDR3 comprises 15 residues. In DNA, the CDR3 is TGTGCCAGCAGCCGCGGGCCTCCCTACCAAGAGACCCAGTACTTC. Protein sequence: CASSRGPPYQETQYF.

The CDR3 spells CASSPQGGTNYGYTF. CDR3 in DNA: TGTGCCAGCTCACCGCAGGGGGGAACTAACTATGGCTACACCTTC. The chain carries TRBV18 and TRBJ1-2; 7 nucleotides line up with TRBD1. Germline V CDR1 and CDR2: KGHSH, LQKENI. J gave up 0 bases and V 3 bases, and 4 bases lay outside the gene matches. The CDR3 is 15 residues long.

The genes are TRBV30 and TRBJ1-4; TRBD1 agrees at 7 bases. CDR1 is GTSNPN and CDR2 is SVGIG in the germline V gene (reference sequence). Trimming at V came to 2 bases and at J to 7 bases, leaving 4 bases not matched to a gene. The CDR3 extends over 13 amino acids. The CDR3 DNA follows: TGTGCCTGGAGTCCCGACAGGGTTGAAAAACTGTTTTTT. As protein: CAWSPDRVEKLFF.

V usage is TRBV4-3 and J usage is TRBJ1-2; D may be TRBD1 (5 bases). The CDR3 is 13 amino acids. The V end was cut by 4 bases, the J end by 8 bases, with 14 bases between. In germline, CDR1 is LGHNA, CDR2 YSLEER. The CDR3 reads CASSPRGVRGYTF. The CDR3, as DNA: TGCGCCAGCAGCCCTCGGGGGGTGCGGGGCTACACCTTC.

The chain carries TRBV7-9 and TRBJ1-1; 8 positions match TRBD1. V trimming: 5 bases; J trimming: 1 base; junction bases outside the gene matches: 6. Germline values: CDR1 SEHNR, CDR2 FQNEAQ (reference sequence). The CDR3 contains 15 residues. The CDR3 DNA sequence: TGTGCCAGCAGCCGACCAGGGGGCGGGAACACTGAAGCTTTCTTT. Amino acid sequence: CASSRPGGGNTEAFF.

The CDR3 DNA sequence: TGTGCCAGTAGTATGGGGGCAGGCATGGGAACCGGGGAGCTGTTTTTT. Translating gives CASSMGAGMGTGELFF. The rearrangement joins TRBV19 to TRBJ2-2, with a possible D match to TRBD1 (6 bases). Germline loops: CDR1 LNHDA, CDR2 SQIVND (reference sequence). This CDR3 spans 16 amino acids. Trimming took off 3 bases at V and 5 bases at J, with 16 bases between the two ends.

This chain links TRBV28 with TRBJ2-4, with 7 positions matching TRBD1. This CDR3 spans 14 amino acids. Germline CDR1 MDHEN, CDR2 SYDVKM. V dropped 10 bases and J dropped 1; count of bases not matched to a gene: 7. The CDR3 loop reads CATEGAGAKNIQYF. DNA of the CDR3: TGTGCCACCGAGGGGGCCGGGGCCAAAAACATTCAGTACTTC.

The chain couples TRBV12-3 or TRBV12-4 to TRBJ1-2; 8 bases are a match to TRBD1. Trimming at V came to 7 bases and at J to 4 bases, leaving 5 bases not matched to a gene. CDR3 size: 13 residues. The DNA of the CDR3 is TGTGCCAGCACCCAGACAGGGGCCTATGGCTACACCTTC. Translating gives CASTQTGAYGYTF.

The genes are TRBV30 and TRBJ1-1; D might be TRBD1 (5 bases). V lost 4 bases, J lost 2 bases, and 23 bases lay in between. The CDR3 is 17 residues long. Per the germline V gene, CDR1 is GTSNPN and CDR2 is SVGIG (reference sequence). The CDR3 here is CAWTPPPAGSPNTEAFF. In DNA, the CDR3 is TGTGCCTGGACCCCCCCACCGGCAGGGTCCCCCAACACTGAAGCTTTCTTT.

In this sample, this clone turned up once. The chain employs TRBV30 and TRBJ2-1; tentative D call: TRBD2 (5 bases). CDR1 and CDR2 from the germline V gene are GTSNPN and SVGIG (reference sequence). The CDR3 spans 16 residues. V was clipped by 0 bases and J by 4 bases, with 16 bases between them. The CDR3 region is CAWSVLSSGPYNEQFF. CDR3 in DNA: TGTGCCTGGAGTGTATTGTCCAGCGGTCCGTACAATGAGCAGTTCTTC.